One and the same sample provided the 10 T cell receptor beta chains below, sequenced in a study of tumor T cells in aggressive B-cell lymphoma (dated by TCRdb to 2015 to 2018). The library was generated by the immunoSEQ multiplex PCR assay. TCRdb provides this immuneACCESS table in a form limited to in-frame rearrangements. Some clones are lacking; in checked studies, under half of them reflect an unresolved V gene, and why the rest are absent is not known. For this sample the table gives approximately 10,000 clones, of which 70% to 90% were detected only once. Jointly, the top ten make up 3% to 3.5% of the sample. The sample comprised tumor tissue. The receptor source for this set is an adult with diffuse large B cell lymphoma.

This chain connects TRBV6-5 to TRBJ1-5; 7 nucleotides align to TRBD1. After removal of 4 bases from V and 8 bases from J, the junction contained 8 bases not matched to a gene. The germline CDR1 and CDR2 sequences are MNHEY and SVGAGI. This CDR3 spans 14 amino acids. CDR3 sequence (DNA): TGTGCCAGCAGTTCTAGACAGGGCGGGGAGCCCCAGCATTTT. Its translation: CASSSRQGGEPQHF.

The chain couples TRBV7-9 to TRBJ2-2; TRBD1 matches 9 bases. Trimming at V came to 5 bases and at J to 3 bases, leaving 10 bases not matched to a gene. Germline loops: CDR1 SEHNR, CDR2 FQNEAQ (reference sequence). The CDR3 length is 17 residues. Here the CDR3 reads CASSPITGGADTGELFF. CDR3 in DNA: TGTGCCAGCAGCCCGATTACAGGGGGCGCCGACACCGGGGAGCTGTTTTTT.

The chain joins TRBV19 to TRBJ2-3; maybe TRBD1 (5 bases). Deletions cut 5 bases from V and 3 bases from J, with 12 bases between. The length of the CDR3 is 14 residues. The germline gives CDR1 LNHDA, CDR2 SQIVND (reference sequence). This chain's CDR3 is CASSQRQSTDTQYF. The CDR3 DNA is TGTGCCAGTAGTCAACGACAGTCTACAGATACGCAGTATTTT.

The chain combines TRBV11-1 with TRBJ1-1; no firm D call. Germline CDR1 is SGHAT and CDR2 is FQDESV (reference sequence). V gave up 2 bases and J gave up 2 bases, with 15 bases separating them. The CDR3 contains 16 residues. The CDR3 loop is CASSLNEPSFNTEAFF. As DNA, the CDR3 is TGTGCCAGCAGCTTAAACGAGCCCTCCTTTAACACTGAAGCTTTCTTT.

This chain links TRBV6-1 with TRBJ2-5, with TRBD2 matching 7 bases. Germline V lookup: CDR1 MNHNS, CDR2 SASEGT. The CDR3 sequence is 14 residues long. V shed 6 bases, J shed 5 bases, and the junction held 9 bases outside the gene matches. The CDR3 protein is CASRRTSDAETQYF. The CDR3 DNA follows: TGTGCCAGCAGGAGAACTAGCGACGCGGAGACCCAGTACTTC.

The chain has TRBV4-2 and TRBJ1-2, with D uncertain. Germline values: CDR1 LGHNA, CDR2 YNFKEQ. V was shortened by 1 base and J by 14 bases, with 20 bases between the two germline ends. The CDR3 runs to 14 residues. The CDR3 nucleotides read TGTGCCAGCAGCCAAGCCTTTGGTAGTGTCGTCGATACCTTC. Translating gives CASSQAFGSVVDTF.

This rearrangement joins TRBV29-1 to TRBJ1-2; 12 positions match TRBD1. Germline-derived CDR1 and CDR2 are SQVTM and ANQGSEA. The trim removed 3 bases at V and 4 bases at J, leaving 6 bases unmatched. The CDR3 contains 15 residues. CDR3 DNA: TGCAGCGTTGATGCTGGGACAGGGGGCGCCTATGGCTACACCTTC. Its protein product is CSVDAGTGGAYGYTF. The whole variable domain, filled in from reference TRBV29-1 and TRBJ1-2, reads SAVISQKPSRDICQRGTSLTIQCQVDSQVTMMFWYRQQPGQSLTLIATANQGSEATYESGFVIDKFPISRPNLTFSTLTVSNMSPEDSSIYLCSVDAGTGGAYGYTFGSGTRLTVV.

This clone was found a few times. This sequence joins TRBV10-3 and TRBJ1-1, with 11 bases lining up with TRBD1. This CDR3 has 13 amino acids. The germline gives CDR1 ENHRY, CDR2 SYGVKD. J gave up 5 bases and V 7 bases, and 3 bases lay outside the gene matches. CDR3 nucleotide sequence: TGTGCCATCACCCGGGACAGGGGGACTGAAGCTTTCTTT. Translated, it gives CAITRDRGTEAFF.

The chain carries TRBV14 and TRBJ2-4; perhaps TRBD2 as D (5 bases). The germline CDR1 and CDR2 sequences are SGHDN and FVKESK. This CDR3 spans 15 amino acids. The ends were cut back, 0 bases at V and 8 bases at J, with 14 bases in the middle. The CDR3 DNA follows: TGTGCCAGCAGCCAAGAAGCTGACCCGAGGGACATTCAGTACTTC. This encodes CASSQEADPRDIQYF.

This rearrangement joins TRBV27 to TRBJ2-7, with 9 nucleotides matching TRBD2. This CDR3 contains 14 residues. V shed 5 bases and J 2 bases; nucleotides not matched to a gene: 4. CDR1 and CDR2 from the germline V gene are MNHEY and SMNVEV (reference sequence). CDR3: CASSQAGGPYEQYF. The CDR3 DNA sequence: TGTGCCAGCAGTCAAGCGGGGGGCCCCTACGAGCAGTACTTC.